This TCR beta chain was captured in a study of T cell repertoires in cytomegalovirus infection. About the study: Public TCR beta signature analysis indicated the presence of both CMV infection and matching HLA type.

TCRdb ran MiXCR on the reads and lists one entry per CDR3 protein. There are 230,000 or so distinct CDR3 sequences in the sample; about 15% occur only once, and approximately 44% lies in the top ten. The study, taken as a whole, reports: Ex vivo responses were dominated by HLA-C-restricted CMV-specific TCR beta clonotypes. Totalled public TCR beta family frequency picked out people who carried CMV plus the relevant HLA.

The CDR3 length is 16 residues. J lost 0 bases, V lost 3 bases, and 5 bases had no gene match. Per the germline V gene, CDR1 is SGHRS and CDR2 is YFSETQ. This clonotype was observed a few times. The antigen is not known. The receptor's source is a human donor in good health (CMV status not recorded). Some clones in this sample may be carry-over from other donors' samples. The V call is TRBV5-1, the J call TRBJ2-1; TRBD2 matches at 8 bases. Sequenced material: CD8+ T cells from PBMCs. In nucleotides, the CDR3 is TGCGCCAGCAGCTGGCCGGCGGGAGGCTCCTACAATGAGCAGTTCTTC. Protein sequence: CASSWPAGGSYNEQFF.